A selection of T cell receptor beta chains follows, all from one sample in a study of T cell responses to AZD1222 COVID-19 vaccine. Only in-frame clones appear in the TCRdb table, and some are missing; sequencing was by immunoSEQ multiplex PCR. The sample shows around 100,000 clones, roughly 90% of them seen only once. The starting material was peripheral blood, obtained on day 0 of AZD1222 vaccination. Source of these receptors: an adult in good health. Both conserved end residues are part of each CDR3. The order of the fields is CDR3 length, J gene, D gene, clone size, V gene, CDR3 protein, CDR3 DNA. The D gene is left open where the match is weak. Clone size is given for some rows only: seen once, a few or many times, or a class if the clone is expanded.

len: 12
j_gene: TRBJ1-4
d_gene: NA
abundance: NA
v_gene: TRBV19
CDR3aa: CASSIRGEKLFF
CDR3nt: TGTGCCAGTAGTATCCGGGGTGAAAAACTGTTTTTT

len: 14
j_gene: TRBJ1-5
d_gene: NA
abundance: NA
v_gene: TRBV7-2
CDR3aa: CASSSRTGNQPQHF
CDR3nt: TGTGCCAGCAGCTCCCGCACGGGAAATCAGCCCCAGCATTTT

len: 16
j_gene: TRBJ1-2
d_gene: NA
abundance: few
v_gene: TRBV9
CDR3aa: CASSAKPTALGHGYTF
CDR3nt: TGTGCCAGCAGCGCTAAACCGACAGCATTAGGTCATGGCTACACCTTC

len: 17
j_gene: TRBJ2-3
d_gene: NA
abundance: NA
v_gene: TRBV5-8
CDR3aa: CASSQRSDLSSTDTQYF
CDR3nt: TGTGCCAGCAGCCAACGGTCCGACTTGTCTAGCACAGATACGCAGTATTTT

len: 11
j_gene: TRBJ2-7
d_gene: NA
abundance: NA
v_gene: TRBV11-2
CDR3aa: CASSSLYEQYF
CDR3nt: TGTGCCAGCAGCTCATTATACGAGCAGTACTTC

len: 15
j_gene: TRBJ2-1
d_gene: NA
abundance: NA
v_gene: TRBV28
CDR3aa: CASSLGSGAGTVLFF
CDR3nt: TGTGCCAGCAGTTTAGGGAGTGGGGCCGGGACGGTGCTATTCTTC

len: 16
j_gene: TRBJ1-2
d_gene: NA
abundance: once
v_gene: TRBV28
CDR3aa: CASSFPLSLSLNGYTF
CDR3nt: TGTGCCAGCAGTTTCCCGTTATCCCTAAGCCTCAATGGCTACACCTTC

len: 16
j_gene: TRBJ2-3
d_gene: NA
abundance: NA
v_gene: TRBV7-9
CDR3aa: CASSLAGGAFTDTQYF
CDR3nt: TGTGCCAGCAGCTTAGCAGGGGGGGCTTTCACAGATACGCAGTATTTT

len: 16
j_gene: TRBJ2-3
d_gene: NA
abundance: NA
v_gene: TRBV25-1
CDR3aa: CASSEAGGRGMDTQYF
CDR3nt: TGTGCCAGCAGTGAGGCAGGCGGCAGGGGCATGGATACGCAGTATTTT

len: 15
j_gene: TRBJ1-2
d_gene: TRBD1
abundance: NA
v_gene: TRBV27
CDR3aa: CASSGGGQGARGYTF
CDR3nt: TGTGCCAGCAGTGGCGGCGGACAGGGGGCGCGCGGCTACACCTTC

len: 14
j_gene: TRBJ2-7
d_gene: NA
abundance: NA
v_gene: TRBV18
CDR3aa: CASSPSRDSYEQYF
CDR3nt: TGTGCCAGCTCTCCTAGCCGGGACTCCTACGAGCAGTACTTC

len: 17
j_gene: TRBJ2-1
d_gene: NA
abundance: once
v_gene: TRBV7-8
CDR3aa: CASSLAWGESSYNEQFF
CDR3nt: TGTGCCAGCAGCTTAGCGTGGGGCGAAAGCTCCTACAATGAGCAGTTCTTC

len: 14
j_gene: TRBJ1-2
d_gene: NA
abundance: NA
v_gene: TRBV28
CDR3aa: CASSFGGPNYGYTF
CDR3nt: TGTGCCAGCAGTTTCGGGGGGCCCAACTATGGCTACACCTTC

len: 15
j_gene: TRBJ1-2
d_gene: TRBD1
abundance: NA
v_gene: TRBV19
CDR3aa: CASSTGTAIGDGYTF
CDR3nt: TGTGCCAGTAGTACAGGGACAGCGATAGGGGATGGCTACACCTTC

len: 15
j_gene: TRBJ1-1
d_gene: TRBD1
abundance: NA
v_gene: TRBV6-1
CDR3aa: CASSDLGQMNTEAFF
CDR3nt: TGTGCCAGCAGTGACCTGGGACAGATGAACACTGAAGCTTTCTTT

len: 14
j_gene: TRBJ2-7
d_gene: NA
abundance: NA
v_gene: TRBV28
CDR3aa: CASSFSRDPYEQYF
CDR3nt: TGTGCCAGCAGTTTTTCCAGGGACCCCTACGAGCAGTACTTC

len: 19
j_gene: TRBJ2-1
d_gene: TRBD2
abundance: NA
v_gene: TRBV7-7
CDR3aa: CASSPLTSGRFDSYNEQFF
CDR3nt: TGTGCCAGCAGCCCTCTGACTAGCGGGAGATTCGACTCCTACAATGAGCAGTTCTTC

len: 15
j_gene: TRBJ2-2
d_gene: NA
abundance: NA
v_gene: TRBV19
CDR3aa: CASSILKPHTGELFF
CDR3nt: TGTGCCAGTAGTATACTTAAACCTCACACCGGGGAGCTGTTTTTT

len: 15
j_gene: TRBJ1-1
d_gene: NA
abundance: once
v_gene: TRBV19
CDR3aa: CASKGRGYPNTEAFF
CDR3nt: TGTGCCAGTAAGGGCAGGGGTTATCCGAACACTGAAGCTTTCTTT

len: 15
j_gene: TRBJ1-2
d_gene: TRBD1
abundance: NA
v_gene: TRBV9
CDR3aa: CASSGGGQGGYGYTF
CDR3nt: TGTGCCAGCAGCGGTGGGGGACAGGGCGGCTATGGCTACACCTTC

len: 19
j_gene: TRBJ2-2
d_gene: NA
abundance: NA
v_gene: TRBV1
CDR3aa: CTSSQDHARLAGCTGELFF
CDR3nt: TGCACCAGCAGCCAAGATCACGCCCGACTAGCGGGGTGCACCGGGGAGCTGTTTTTT

len: 14
j_gene: TRBJ1-1
d_gene: NA
abundance: NA
v_gene: TRBV6-5
CDR3aa: CASSYAGRQTEAFF
CDR3nt: TGTGCCAGCAGTTACGCCGGCCGGCAGACTGAAGCTTTCTTT

len: 14
j_gene: TRBJ1-1
d_gene: NA
abundance: NA
v_gene: TRBV28
CDR3aa: CASSFAGRNTEAFF
CDR3nt: TGTGCCAGCAGTTTCGCAGGGAGAAACACTGAAGCTTTCTTT

len: 14
j_gene: TRBJ1-2
d_gene: NA
abundance: NA
v_gene: TRBV11-3
CDR3aa: CASSLVGRDWGYTF
CDR3nt: TGTGCCAGCAGCTTAGTGGGCAGGGATTGGGGCTACACCTTC

len: 13
j_gene: TRBJ2-7
d_gene: NA
abundance: NA
v_gene: TRBV18
CDR3aa: CASSPGSHYEQYF
CDR3nt: TGTGCCAGCTCACCAGGGTCCCACTACGAGCAGTACTTC

len: 11
j_gene: TRBJ2-5
d_gene: NA
abundance: NA
v_gene: TRBV7-2
CDR3aa: CASSSLGTQYF
CDR3nt: TGTGCCAGCAGCTCCCTAGGGACCCAGTACTTC

len: 13
j_gene: TRBJ2-1
d_gene: NA
abundance: NA
v_gene: TRBV19
CDR3aa: CATMGTLSDEQFF
CDR3nt: TGTGCCACTATGGGTACTCTATCAGATGAGCAGTTCTTC

len: 15
j_gene: TRBJ1-3
d_gene: NA
abundance: NA
v_gene: TRBV5-1
CDR3aa: CASSLDSLAGNTIYF
CDR3nt: TGCGCCAGCAGCTTGGACAGTCTGGCGGGAAACACCATATATTTT

len: 13
j_gene: TRBJ1-2
d_gene: NA
abundance: NA
v_gene: TRBV6-4
CDR3aa: CASSDSIGTNYTF
CDR3nt: TGTGCCAGCAGTGACTCGATAGGGACAAACTACACCTTC

len: 16
j_gene: TRBJ1-4
d_gene: TRBD1
abundance: NA
v_gene: TRBV5-4
CDR3aa: CASSLGSGTGGEKLFF
CDR3nt: TGTGCCAGCAGCTTGGGATCCGGGACAGGCGGGGAAAAACTGTTTTTT

len: 16
j_gene: TRBJ2-1
d_gene: NA
abundance: NA
v_gene: TRBV6-2/TRBV6-3
CDR3aa: CASSPRSGVRYNEQFF
CDR3nt: TGTGCCAGCAGTCCCCGTTCGGGGGTTAGATACAATGAGCAGTTCTTC

len: 12
j_gene: TRBJ2-7
d_gene: NA
abundance: NA
v_gene: TRBV4-2
CDR3aa: CASSQGRYEQYF
CDR3nt: TGTGCCAGCAGCCAAGGGAGGTACGAGCAGTACTTC

len: 14
j_gene: TRBJ1-6
d_gene: TRBD1
abundance: NA
v_gene: TRBV3-1/TRBV3-2
CDR3aa: CASSRGQHNSPLHF
CDR3nt: TGTGCCAGCAGCCGGGGACAGCATAATTCACCCCTCCACTTT

len: 16
j_gene: TRBJ2-2
d_gene: TRBD2
abundance: NA
v_gene: TRBV5-6
CDR3aa: CASSWGSGSIIGELFF
CDR3nt: TGTGCCAGCAGCTGGGGTAGCGGGAGCATCATAGGGGAGCTGTTTTTT

len: 13
j_gene: TRBJ1-1
d_gene: NA
abundance: NA
v_gene: TRBV12-3/TRBV12-4
CDR3aa: CASSWGRNTEAFF
CDR3nt: TGTGCCAGCAGTTGGGGCCGGAACACTGAAGCTTTCTTT

len: 16
j_gene: TRBJ1-5
d_gene: NA
abundance: NA
v_gene: TRBV20-1
CDR3aa: CSASISRRSSNQPQHF
CDR3nt: TGCAGTGCTAGTATTAGTAGGAGGTCTAGCAATCAGCCCCAGCATTTT

len: 13
j_gene: TRBJ1-1
d_gene: NA
abundance: NA
v_gene: TRBV12-5
CDR3aa: CASGFGGNSEAFF
CDR3nt: TGTGCTAGTGGTTTTGGTGGAAACTCTGAAGCTTTCTTT

len: 13
j_gene: TRBJ2-7
d_gene: NA
abundance: NA
v_gene: TRBV18
CDR3aa: CASSPERHAEQYF
CDR3nt: TGTGCCAGCTCACCAGAAAGGCATGCCGAGCAGTACTTC

len: 15
j_gene: TRBJ2-5
d_gene: NA
abundance: once
v_gene: TRBV4-1
CDR3aa: CASSQDMTGQETQYF
CDR3nt: TGCGCCAGCAGCCAGGATATGACAGGTCAAGAGACCCAGTACTTC

len: 14
j_gene: TRBJ1-5
d_gene: TRBD1
abundance: NA
v_gene: TRBV19
CDR3aa: CASSIGQGGQPQHF
CDR3nt: TGTGCCAGTAGTATCGGACAGGGTGGGCAGCCCCAGCATTTT

len: 12
j_gene: TRBJ1-4
d_gene: NA
abundance: NA
v_gene: TRBV24-1
CDR3aa: CATSDLGEKLFF
CDR3nt: TGTGCCACCAGTGATTTGGGGGAAAAACTGTTTTTT

len: 14
j_gene: TRBJ1-1
d_gene: NA
abundance: NA
v_gene: TRBV5-1
CDR3aa: CASNFYQGGTEAFF
CDR3nt: TGCGCCAGCAACTTTTACCAGGGAGGCACTGAAGCTTTCTTT

len: 15
j_gene: TRBJ2-5
d_gene: NA
abundance: NA
v_gene: TRBV21-1
CDR3aa: CASSWASGGKETQYF
CDR3nt: TGTGCCAGCAGCTGGGCTAGCGGGGGTAAAGAGACCCAGTACTTC

len: 15
j_gene: TRBJ1-6
d_gene: NA
abundance: NA
v_gene: TRBV9
CDR3aa: CASSVEPEGNSPLHF
CDR3nt: TGTGCCAGCAGCGTAGAGCCGGAGGGCAATTCACCCCTCCACTTT

len: 13
j_gene: TRBJ1-6
d_gene: NA
abundance: NA
v_gene: TRBV2
CDR3aa: CASRETRQEPLHF
CDR3nt: TGTGCCAGCAGGGAGACACGTCAGGAACCCCTCCACTTT

len: 18
j_gene: TRBJ1-1
d_gene: NA
abundance: NA
v_gene: TRBV9
CDR3aa: CASSVALGGGWGDTEAFF
CDR3nt: TGTGCCAGCAGCGTAGCTCTGGGCGGGGGATGGGGCGACACTGAAGCTTTCTTT

len: 14
j_gene: TRBJ1-1
d_gene: NA
abundance: NA
v_gene: TRBV30
CDR3aa: CAWSGAGDNTEAFF
CDR3nt: TGTGCCTGGAGTGGGGCAGGGGATAACACTGAAGCTTTCTTT

len: 12
j_gene: TRBJ1-2
d_gene: NA
abundance: NA
v_gene: TRBV28
CDR3aa: CASSLKGYGYTF
CDR3nt: TGTGCCAGCAGTTTAAAGGGGTATGGCTACACCTTC

len: 16
j_gene: TRBJ2-3
d_gene: NA
abundance: NA
v_gene: TRBV4-1
CDR3aa: CASSQDNGRPADTQYF
CDR3nt: TGCGCCAGCAGCCAAGATAACGGTAGACCCGCAGATACGCAGTATTTT

len: 14
j_gene: TRBJ1-4
d_gene: NA
abundance: NA
v_gene: TRBV7-9
CDR3aa: CASSQKGEHEKLFF
CDR3nt: TGTGCCAGTAGCCAGAAGGGGGAACATGAAAAACTGTTTTTT

len: 15
j_gene: TRBJ2-7
d_gene: TRBD2
abundance: NA
v_gene: TRBV5-1
CDR3aa: CASSSGAGGLYEQYF
CDR3nt: TGCGCCAGCAGCTCGGGAGCGGGAGGGCTTTACGAGCAGTACTTC

len: 16
j_gene: TRBJ2-7
d_gene: NA
abundance: NA
v_gene: TRBV12-1
CDR3aa: CASSDYEGSGVDEQYF
CDR3nt: TGTGCCAGCAGCGATTATGAGGGGAGTGGGGTGGACGAGCAGTACTTC

len: 14
j_gene: TRBJ1-6
d_gene: TRBD1
abundance: NA
v_gene: TRBV7-9
CDR3aa: CAGTGTGSSSPLHF
CDR3nt: TGTGCCGGCACCGGGACAGGGTCTTCGTCACCCCTCCACTTT

len: 18
j_gene: TRBJ2-5
d_gene: NA
abundance: NA
v_gene: TRBV4-3
CDR3aa: CASSQDHGRGVNQETQYF
CDR3nt: TGCGCCAGCAGCCAAGATCATGGAAGGGGAGTAAACCAAGAGACCCAGTACTTC

len: 13
j_gene: TRBJ1-2
d_gene: TRBD1
abundance: once
v_gene: TRBV5-5
CDR3aa: CASSRNRGGGYTF
CDR3nt: TGTGCCAGCAGCCGAAACAGGGGGGGTGGCTACACCTTC